A single sample gave rise to the 30 T cell receptor beta chains below, sequenced in a study of shared clonotypes between healthy human individuals (dated by TCRdb to about 2020). Libraries were made using the immunoSEQ multiplex PCR assay. TCRdb provides this immuneACCESS table in a form limited to in-frame rearrangements. Some clones are lacking; in checked studies, under half of them reflect an unresolved V gene, and why the rest are absent is not known. Present in this sample are approximately 590,000 clones, roughly 96% of which were seen just once. The ten largest clones represent about 0.11% of the sample. CD8 naive samples were CD45RO-negative cells positively selected for CCR7, giving a CD45RA+CCR7+ population that excluded TemRA cells. Input material: naive CD8+ T cells sorted from blood. This specimen's cell subset or site label, interpreted: CD45RA+CCR7+. These receptors all stem from a woman aged 30 to 39 in good health.

The J gene is TRBJ2-1, the V gene TRBV20-1; no firm D call. This CDR3 contains 11 residues. Per germline, CDR1 DFQATT and CDR2 SNEGSKA (reference sequence). This CDR3 is CVEYPKVGQFF. CDR3 DNA sequence: TGCGTCGAATATCCGAAGGTGGGGCAGTTCTTC.

A note on this clone: The same CDR3 arises from other DNA sequences in this sample as well. CDR3 nucleotide sequence: TGTGCCAGCAGCTTATCAGGCGGGTCCACAGATACGCAGTATTTT. As protein: CASSLSGGSTDTQYF. The chain combines TRBV7-6 with TRBJ2-3; D is perhaps TRBD2 (5 bases). The CDR3 sequence is 15 residues long. Germline assignment: CDR1 SGHVS and CDR2 FNYEAQ. V dropped 2 bases and J dropped 2 bases, with 11 bases sitting between them.

The CDR3 protein is CASSLSGTEAFF. CDR3 in DNA: TGTGCCAGCAGCTTGTCAGGCACTGAAGCTTTCTTT. V usage is TRBV5-4 and J usage is TRBJ1-1; no reliable D call. V gave up 1 base and J gave up 4 bases, with 5 bases separating them. The CDR3 loop spans 12 amino acids. In germline, CDR1 is SGHNT, CDR2 YYREEE (reference sequence).

The CDR3 loop reads CASSSPESDEQYF. Here the CDR3 DNA reads TGTGCCAGCAGCTCCCCCGAGTCGGACGAGCAGTACTTC. The chain uses TRBV13 and TRBJ2-7; D uncertain. Trimming removed 4 bases from V and 5 bases from J, with 12 bases in between. CDR1 and CDR2 from the germline V gene are PRHDT and FYEKMQ (reference sequence). CDR3 length equals 13 residues. The full variable domain, its missing parts supplied by reference TRBV13 and TRBJ2-7, is AAGVIQSPRHLIKEKRETATLKCYPIPRHDTVYWYQQGPGQDPQFLISFYEKMQSDKGSIPDRFSAQQFSDYHSELNMSSLELGDSALYFCASSSPESDEQYFGPGTRLTVT.

The gene calls are TRBV29-1 and TRBJ1-2, with D possibly being TRBD1 (6 bases). The germline V gene encodes CDR1 SQVTM and CDR2 ANQGSEA. Between the trimmed V and J ends, which lost 0 bases and 7 bases, there was a span of 15 bases. This CDR3 has 14 amino acids. The CDR3 sequence: CSVEDRGQNGGYTF. The CDR3 bases are TGCAGCGTTGAAGATCGGGGGCAAAATGGTGGCTACACCTTC.

This rearrangement joins TRBV25-1 to TRBJ2-7; 7 nucleotides line up with TRBD1. CDR1 and CDR2 (germline): MGHDK, SYGVNS. This CDR3 has 14 residues. Trimming cost V 4 bases and J 1 base; bases outside gene matches: 4. The CDR3 region is CASSGYRGSYEQYF. DNA for the CDR3: TGTGCCAGCAGTGGTTACAGGGGTTCCTACGAGCAGTACTTC.

The V call is TRBV7-9, the J call TRBJ2-1; 13 bases agree with TRBD2. The CDR3 runs 16 residues. Germline CDR1 is SEHNR and CDR2 is FQNEAQ (reference sequence). With V trimmed by 5 bases and J by 1 base, 2 bases remained unmatched. The CDR3 region has the DNA TGTGCCAGCAGCCCACTAGCGGGAGGGTCCTACAATGAGCAGTTCTTC. It translates to CASSPLAGGSYNEQFF.

The V gene is TRBV27, the J gene TRBJ1-2; no reliable D call. The germline gives CDR1 MNHEY, CDR2 SMNVEV (reference sequence). The CDR3 contains 14 residues. Trimming took 7 bases from V and 4 from J, leaving 16 bases between them. In nucleotides, the CDR3 is TGTGCCAGCACCTCTGGCCGGGTGGGCTATGGCTACACCTTC. Protein product: CASTSGRVGYGYTF.

This CDR3 is CASSQGGWREGYNEQFF. The CDR3 region has the DNA TGTGCCAGCAGTCAAGGGGGCTGGCGGGAGGGCTACAATGAGCAGTTCTTC. This sequence joins TRBV6-1 and TRBJ2-1; 9 positions agree with TRBD2. CDR1 is MNHNS, CDR2 SASEGT, per germline. The CDR3 extends over 17 amino acids. V gave up 5 bases and J gave up 3 bases; unmatched junction bases: 11.

This chain's CDR3 is CASSVGTSDNEQFF. The CDR3 DNA reads as TGTGCCAGCAGCGTCGGGACCTCTGACAATGAGCAGTTCTTC. The J gene is TRBJ2-1, the V gene TRBV9; D may correspond to TRBD1 or TRBD2 (5 bases each). CDR1 and CDR2 from the germline V gene are SGDLS and YYNGEE. CDR3 size: 14 residues. V lost 2 bases and J lost 5, with 11 bases in between.

CDR3 nucleotides: TGTGCCAGCAGCTTGGGGCCCTCCCGGGACAGCATTTTAGAGCCCCAGCATTTT. Encoded protein: CASSLGPSRDSILEPQHF. The chain has TRBV5-4 and TRBJ1-5; 7 positions match TRBD1. V lost 0 bases and J lost 8; bases outside the gene matches: 17. CDR1 and CDR2 from the germline V gene are SGHNT and YYREEE (reference sequence). The CDR3 has 18 residues. Looking up the rest from reference TRBV5-4 and TRBJ1-5 gives the full variable domain: ETGVTQSPTHLIKTRGQQVTLRCSSQSGHNTVSWYQQALGQGPQFIFQYYREEENGRGNFPPRFSGLQFPNYSSELNVNALELDDSALYLCASSLGPSRDSILEPQHFGDGTRLSIL.

The J gene is TRBJ1-5, the V gene TRBV11-2, with D perhaps TRBD1 (5 bases). Germline V CDR1 and CDR2: SGHAT, FQNNGV. Trimming removed 4 bases at V and 11 bases at J, with 15 bases between. This CDR3 comprises 13 residues. CDR3 nucleotide sequence: TGTGCCAGCAGCTCGGACAACGGTGGGTCCCAGCATTTT. Protein sequence: CASSSDNGGSQHF.

The chain carries TRBV27 and TRBJ2-5; D not resolved. The end of the DNA aligns better with TRBJ2-7, so the J call may be wrong. This CDR3 contains 13 residues. Germline V gives CDR1 MNHEY, CDR2 SMNVEV (reference sequence). Written as DNA, the CDR3 is TGTGCCAGCGGCCTTACCCTACACTACGAGCAGTACTTC. Encoded protein: CASGLTLHYEQYF.

The CDR3 nucleotides read TGTGCCATCAGTGAGTACAGAATATCTTTCTCCTACGAGCAGTACTTC. Translation: CAISEYRISFSYEQYF. The rearrangement links TRBV10-3 to TRBJ2-7, with unresolved D. V was pared by 1 base and J by 0 bases, with 13 bases between. The CDR3 spans 16 residues. Germline CDR1 reads ENHRY; CDR2 reads SYGVKD.

The chain carries TRBV6-1 and TRBJ2-7; D not resolved. This CDR3 spans 14 amino acids. Germline CDR1 MNHNS, CDR2 SASEGT. Trimming shortened V by 3 bases and J by 3 bases, and 12 bases separated the two germline ends. The CDR3 coding sequence is TGTGCCAGCAGTGAGGAAGGGTACCACTACGAGCAGTACTTC. Its translation is CASSEEGYHYEQYF.

This rearrangement joins TRBV7-9 to TRBJ2-7, with D maybe TRBD1 (6 bases). V was pared by 5 bases and J by 3 bases, with 20 bases between. The CDR3 spans 16 residues. Germline-derived CDR1 and CDR2 are SEHNR and FQNEAQ (reference sequence). The CDR3 loop reads CASSPKQGIERYEQYF. CDR3 DNA sequence: TGTGCCAGCAGCCCGAAACAGGGTATCGAGCGCTACGAGCAGTACTTC.

The J gene is TRBJ1-6, the V gene TRBV19, with D possibly TRBD1 on 6 matching bases. Germline V gene data show CDR1 as LNHDA and CDR2 as SQIVND (reference sequence). The V gene lost 7 bases and the J gene lost 10 bases, with 11 bases spanning the gap. CDR3 length: 12 amino acids. The CDR3 DNA follows: TGTGCCAGTAAGCAGGGGAGGTCACCCCTCCACTTT. This encodes CASKQGRSPLHF.

V usage is TRBV30 and J usage is TRBJ1-5, with 9 bases matching TRBD1. In germline, CDR1 is GTSNPN, CDR2 SVGIG (reference sequence). With 1 base clipped from V and 5 bases from J, the junction kept 0 bases outside the gene matches. The CDR3 has 13 residues. CDR3 nucleotides: TGTGCCTGGAGTGGACAGGGGGATCAGCCCCAGCATTTT. It encodes CAWSGQGDQPQHF. Full variable domain (missing parts from reference TRBV30 and TRBJ1-5): SQTIHQWPATLVQPVGSPLSLECTVEGTSNPNLYWYRQAAGRGLQLLFYSVGIGQISSEVPQNLSASRPQDRQFILSSKKLLLSDSGFYLCAWSGQGDQPQHFGDGTRLSIL.

The chain is built from TRBV9 and TRBJ2-1; 10 bases agree with TRBD1. Germline V gene data show CDR1 as SGDLS and CDR2 as YYNGEE. There are 19 residues in the CDR3. The junction had 13 bases not matched to a gene; V was cut back by 4 bases and J by 0 bases. The CDR3 DNA reads TGTGCCAGCAGCATTACCGGGACAGGGGATTTAAGCTCCTACAATGAGCAGTTCTTC. It yields the protein CASSITGTGDLSSYNEQFF.

The CDR3 region has the DNA TGTGCCAGCAGCCTAGGAGACAGGGGTACTAATGAAAAACTGTTTTTT. It codes for CASSLGDRGTNEKLFF. The chain recombines TRBV11-2 with TRBJ1-4; TRBD1 aligns across 8 bases. After removal of 5 bases from V and 2 bases from J, the junction contained 7 bases not matched to a gene. Germline lookup yields CDR1 SGHAT and CDR2 FQNNGV. CDR3 length equals 16 residues. The variable domain in full, with the rest retrieved from reference TRBV11-2 and TRBJ1-4, is EAGVAQSPRYKIIEKRQSVAFWCNPISGHATLYWYQQILGQGPKLLIQFQNNGVVDDSQLPKDRFSAERLKGVDSTLKIQPAKLEDSAVYLCASSLGDRGTNEKLFFGSGTQLSVL.

This chain joins TRBV27 and TRBJ2-7; D possibly corresponds to TRBD2 (7 bases). With 5 bases removed from V and 3 bases from J, the gap between germline ends came to 23 bases. The CDR3 loop spans 17 amino acids. Germline V gene lookup returns CDR1 MNHEY and CDR2 SMNVEV (reference sequence). The CDR3 DNA follows: TGTGCCAGCAGTCCCAATTTGAGGGGGGGAGAAAGCTACGAGCAGTACTTC. Encoded protein: CASSPNLRGGESYEQYF.

The chain has TRBV4-1 and TRBJ2-3; 10 positions agree with TRBD1. With 1 base clipped from V and 3 bases from J, the junction kept 7 bases outside the gene matches. The germline V gene has CDR1 MGHRA and CDR2 YSYEKL. There are 17 residues in the CDR3. CDR3 sequence: CASSQGPGTGDTDTQYF. DNA for the CDR3: TGCGCCAGCAGCCAAGGGCCCGGGACAGGGGATACAGATACGCAGTATTTT.

V and J are TRBV9 and TRBJ2-7; D is unresolved. This CDR3 spans 15 amino acids. V shed 0 bases and J shed 5 bases, with 15 bases lying between them. Germline lookup yields CDR1 SGDLS and CDR2 YYNGEE. The CDR3 nucleotides read TGTGCCAGCAGCGTAGAGACGATGGGAAAGAACGAGCAGTACTTC. It translates to CASSVETMGKNEQYF. Together with reference TRBV9 and TRBJ2-7, the CDR3 gives the full variable domain: DSGVTQTPKHLITATGQRVTLRCSPRSGDLSVYWYQQSLDQGLQFLIQYYNGEERAKGNILERFSAQQFPDLHSELNLSSLELGDSALYFCASSVETMGKNEQYFGPGTRLTVT.

J is TRBJ2-7 and V is TRBV7-9, with D unclear. This CDR3 comprises 12 residues. Between the trimmed V and J ends, which lost 4 bases and 6 bases, there was a span of 10 bases. Germline V CDR1 and CDR2: SEHNR, FQNEAQ (reference sequence). CDR3 protein: CASSSGLSEQYF. The CDR3 nucleotides read TGTGCCAGCAGCTCCGGATTGTCCGAGCAGTACTTC.

The chain employs TRBV9 and TRBJ2-1; 9 bases are shared with TRBD2. Trimming took 3 bases from V and 9 from J; bases not matched to a gene: 4. CDR1 is SGDLS, CDR2 YYNGEE, per germline. The CDR3 has 13 residues. The CDR3 DNA reads TGTGCCAGCAGCGGTAGCGGGAGAGTTGAGCAGTTCTTC. Amino acids: CASSGSGRVEQFF.

The V and J genes are TRBV5-6 and TRBJ2-7; 8 bases map to TRBD1. The CDR3 spans 18 residues. The V segment lost 3 bases and the J segment 4 bases; nucleotides outside the gene matches: 18. CDR1 SGHDT and CDR2 YYEEEE come from the germline V gene. CDR3 residues: CASSSSTLDRGRAYEQYF. The CDR3 nucleotides are TGTGCCAGCAGCTCCTCTACCCTCGACAGGGGAAGGGCTTACGAGCAGTACTTC. Full variable domain (remainder filled in from reference TRBV5-6 and TRBJ2-7): DAGVTQSPTHLIKTRGQQVTLRCSPKSGHDTVSWYQQALGQGPQFIFQYYEEEERQRGNFPDRFSGHQFPNYSSELNVNALLLGDSALYLCASSSSTLDRGRAYEQYFGPGTRLTVT.

The rearrangement links TRBV13 to TRBJ2-7; the D gene is possibly TRBD2 (5 bases). From germline, CDR1 is PRHDT and CDR2 FYEKMQ (reference sequence). The CDR3 spans 15 residues. V lost 5 bases, J lost 3 bases, and 17 bases lay in between. CDR3 nucleotide sequence: TGTGCCAGCAGCCAGGCGACGAGAGGGAACTACGAGCAGTACTTC. It codes for CASSQATRGNYEQYF. Full variable domain (remainder filled in from reference TRBV13 and TRBJ2-7): AAGVIQSPRHLIKEKRETATLKCYPIPRHDTVYWYQQGPGQDPQFLISFYEKMQSDKGSIPDRFSAQQFSDYHSELNMSSLELGDSALYFCASSQATRGNYEQYFGPGTRLTVT.

This chain connects TRBV7-6 to TRBJ2-3, with 10 bases identical to TRBD2. The length of the CDR3 is 19 residues. CDR1 and CDR2 (germline): SGHVS, FNYEAQ. V trimming: 0 bases; J trimming: 2 bases; junction bases outside the gene matches: 11. CDR3 protein: CASSLAWASGSGNTDTQYF. The CDR3 region has the DNA TGTGCCAGCAGCTTAGCGTGGGCTAGCGGGAGTGGGAACACAGATACGCAGTATTTT.

The CDR3 DNA reads TGTGCCAGCAGTTACTCGTGGGAGACTAGCACAGATACGCAGTATTTT. Translation gives CASSYSWETSTDTQYF. The chain uses TRBV6-5 and TRBJ2-3; the D gene is possibly TRBD2 (5 bases). Trimming took off 0 bases at V and 0 bases at J, with 10 bases between the two ends. CDR3 length: 16 amino acids. Germline V gene data show CDR1 as MNHEY and CDR2 as SVGAGI.

Comments on this clone: Other DNA sequences from this sample encode an identical CDR3 as well. The chain has TRBV7-9 and TRBJ2-7; the D is unclear. The CDR3 covers 12 residues. Germline CDR1 and CDR2: SEHNR and FQNEAQ (reference sequence). Trimming removed 3 bases at V and 3 bases at J, with 6 bases between. In nucleotides, the CDR3 is TGTGCCAGCAGCTTGGGTAGCTACGAGCAGTACTTC. Protein product: CASSLGSYEQYF.